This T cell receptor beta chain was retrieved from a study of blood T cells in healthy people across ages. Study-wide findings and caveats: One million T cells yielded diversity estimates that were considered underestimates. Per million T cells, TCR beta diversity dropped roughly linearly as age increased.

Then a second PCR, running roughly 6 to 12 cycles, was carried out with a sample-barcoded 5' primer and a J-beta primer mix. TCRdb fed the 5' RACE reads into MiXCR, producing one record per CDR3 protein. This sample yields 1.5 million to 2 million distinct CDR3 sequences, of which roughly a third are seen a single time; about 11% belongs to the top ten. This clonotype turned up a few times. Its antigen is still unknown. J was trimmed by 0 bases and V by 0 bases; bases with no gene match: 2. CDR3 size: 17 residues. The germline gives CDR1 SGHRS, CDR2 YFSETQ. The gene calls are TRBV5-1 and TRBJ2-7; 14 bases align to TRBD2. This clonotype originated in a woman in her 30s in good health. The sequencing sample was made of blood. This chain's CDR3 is CASSLGTSGGPSYEQYF. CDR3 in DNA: TGCGCCAGCAGCTTGGGGACTAGCGGGGGGCCCTCCTACGAGCAGTACTTC.